This T cell receptor (beta chain) is drawn from a study of blood T cells in healthy people across ages. Germline trimming cut 7 bases from V and 10 bases from J; bases unmatched to any gene: 16. CDR3 size: 14 residues. Germline V CDR1 and CDR2: DFQATT, SNEGSKA (reference sequence). Next came a second PCR, run for about 7 to 12 cycles, which used a sample-barcoded 5' primer along with a J-beta primer mix. MiXCR, applied by TCRdb to the 5' RACE reads, yields one record per CDR3 protein. The sample comprises 650,000 to 1,000,000 distinct CDR3 sequences, about 46% of which are singletons, and around a sixth rests with the top ten.

Source material: blood. The gene calls are TRBV20-1 and TRBJ2-1, with TRBD2 matching 7 bases. The receptor's source is a man older than 75 in good health. The CDR3 region has the DNA TGCAGTGTCCCGTTAAGCGGGACCGCGTGGGAGCAGTTCTTC. This sequence encodes CSVPLSGTAWEQFF.